Shown below are 23 T cell receptor beta chains from a single sample sequenced in a study of blood T cell repertoires in COVID-19. Repertoires were generated with immunoSEQ multiplex PCR, while TCRdb's copy carries only in-frame clones and drops some. The profile covers under 150,000 clones, with 85% to 90% appearing a single time and approximately 5% taken by the ten largest. The sequenced material came from peripheral blood. These receptors originate from a woman between 55 and 75 years old with COVID-19, enrolled during active disease.

This sequence joins TRBV7-9 and TRBJ2-7, with D perhaps matching TRBD1 (5 bases). This CDR3 region has 13 residues. The germline CDR1 and CDR2 sequences are SEHNR and FQNEAQ (reference sequence). Trimming shortened V by 2 bases and J by 9 bases, and 14 bases separated the two germline ends. CDR3 region: CASSLQGDNSQYF. CDR3 DNA sequence: TGTGCCAGCAGCTTACAGGGCGACAATTCGCAGTACTTC.

The chain has TRBV10-3 and TRBJ1-2; D ambiguous. Trimming shortened V by 6 bases and J by 2 bases, and 19 bases separated the two germline ends. From germline, CDR1 is ENHRY and CDR2 SYGVKD. The CDR3 consists of 16 residues. The CDR3 DNA is TGTGCCATCAGATTCCTCGCCTTACAGAACAACTATGGCTACACCTTC. Translated, it gives CAIRFLALQNNYGYTF.

The CDR3 nucleotides read TGTGCCAGCAGCTCCGGGACAGGGGCAGATACGCAGTATTTT. Translating gives CASSSGTGADTQYF. The rearrangement links TRBV7-3 to TRBJ2-3; TRBD1 agrees at 10 bases. Looked up from germline, CDR1 is SGHTA and CDR2 is FQGTGA. J gave up 4 bases and V 4 bases, and 2 bases lay outside the gene matches. The CDR3 contains 14 residues. Using reference TRBV7-3 and TRBJ2-3 for the parts outside the CDR3, the full variable domain is GAGVSQTPSNKVTEKGKYVELRCDPISGHTALYWYRQSLGQGPEFLIYFQGTGAADDSGLPNDRFFAVRPEGSVSTLKIQRTERGDSAVYLCASSSGTGADTQYFGPGTRLTVL.

The chain employs TRBV5-8 and TRBJ1-2; 7 bases align to TRBD1. Germline assignment: CDR1 SGHTS and CDR2 YDEGEE. V was clipped by 4 bases and J by 4 bases; unmatched bases: 16. The CDR3 spans 17 residues. CDR3 sequence: CASSIDRAPFGRYGYTF. CDR3 DNA: TGTGCCAGCAGCATCGACAGGGCCCCGTTTGGTCGCTATGGCTACACCTTC.

This chain connects TRBV5-4 to TRBJ2-5; TRBD2 might be the D (6 bases). The V end lost 4 bases, the J end lost 5 bases, and 18 bases lay between the germline ends. From germline, CDR1 is SGHNT and CDR2 YYREEE (reference sequence). The CDR3 loop spans 15 amino acids. The CDR3 reads CASSAWDSGRETQYF. CDR3 coding DNA: TGTGCCAGCAGCGCCTGGGACTCCGGGCGGGAGACCCAGTACTTC.

This clone was counted only a few times. CDR3 in DNA: TGTGCCAGCAGCGTAGTGGGGGGACTCCCAGGCCCTGGAAACACCATATATTTT. Translating gives CASSVVGGLPGPGNTIYF. This chain connects TRBV9 to TRBJ1-3, with D possibly being TRBD1 (5 bases). Germline V gene sequence: CDR1 SGDLS, CDR2 YYNGEE. The CDR3 consists of 18 residues. The V gene lost 0 bases and the J gene lost 2 bases, with 18 bases spanning the gap.

This chain joins TRBV7-8 and TRBJ1-1; no firm D call. Germline values: CDR1 SGHVS, CDR2 FQNEAQ. This CDR3 is 15 amino acids long. Between the trimmed V and J ends, which lost 5 bases and 7 bases, there was a span of 20 bases. CDR3: CASSLPGWAADEAFF. The DNA of the CDR3 is TGTGCCAGCAGCCTGCCGGGATGGGCTGCGGATGAAGCTTTCTTT.

CDR3 protein: CASSGTSGRPSYNEQFF. The CDR3 DNA reads TGTGCCAGCAGCGGGACTAGCGGTCGCCCCTCCTACAATGAGCAGTTCTTC. The gene calls are TRBV7-9 and TRBJ2-1; 11 bases match TRBD2. Germline-derived CDR1 and CDR2 are SEHNR and FQNEAQ (reference sequence). V shed 5 bases, J shed 0 bases, and the junction held 6 bases outside the gene matches. The CDR3 runs to 17 residues. The entire variable domain, with the rest obtained from reference TRBV7-9 and TRBJ2-1, is as follows: DTGVSQNPRHKITKRGQNVTFRCDPISEHNRLYWYRQTLGQGPEFLTYFQNEAQLEKSRLLSDRFSAERPKGSFSTLEIQRTEQGDSAMYLCASSGTSGRPSYNEQFFGPGTRLTVL.

The rearrangement joins TRBV12-5 to TRBJ2-7; 8 bases line up with TRBD2. With V trimmed by 3 bases and J by 7 bases, 5 bases remained unmatched. This CDR3 comprises 13 residues. Germline V gives CDR1 LGHNT, CDR2 FRNRAP. The CDR3 region is CASGFSPGGEQYF. Written as DNA, the CDR3 is TGTGCTAGTGGTTTTTCCCCGGGGGGGGAGCAGTACTTC.

The chain uses TRBV11-3 and TRBJ2-7; 10 positions agree with TRBD2. The V and J ends lost 5 bases and 4 bases, in that order; junction bases with no gene match: 8. This CDR3 is built from 15 residues. Germline loops: CDR1 SGHNT, CDR2 YENEEA. The chain's CDR3 is CASSIWTSGGYEQYF. The CDR3 DNA is TGTGCCAGCAGCATATGGACTAGCGGAGGGTACGAGCAGTACTTC.

The chain has TRBV5-6 and TRBJ2-7; 8 positions agree with TRBD1. The trim removed 3 bases at V and 7 bases at J, leaving 9 bases unmatched. The germline CDR1 and CDR2 sequences are SGHDT and YYEEEE. This CDR3 is 14 amino acids long. The CDR3 sequence is CASSWGQGAREQYF. The CDR3 DNA reads as TGTGCCAGCAGCTGGGGGCAGGGGGCACGAGAGCAGTACTTC.

This clone occurred a few times. The chain has TRBV3-1 (or the pseudogene TRBV3-2) and TRBJ1-5, with D perhaps matching TRBD1 (5 bases). The CDR3 sequence is 14 residues long. Trimming shortened V by 1 base and J by 4 bases, and 8 bases separated the two germline ends. The germline CDR1 and CDR2 sequences are LGHDT and YNNKEL (reference sequence). Written as DNA, the CDR3 is TGTGCCAGCAGCCAAGCAGGGTCGAATCAGCCCCAGCATTTT. Protein product: CASSQAGSNQPQHF.

This clone was detected a few times. V and J are TRBV30 and TRBJ1-2, with D possibly being TRBD1 (5 bases). Trimming stripped 2 bases from V and 2 bases from J, with 12 bases between. The germline V gene encodes CDR1 GTSNPN and CDR2 SVGIG (reference sequence). The CDR3 is 14 residues long. CDR3 loop: CAWSRGRRNYGYTF. For the CDR3, the DNA is TGTGCCTGGAGTAGGGGCAGGAGAAACTATGGCTACACCTTC. Full variable domain (remainder filled in from reference TRBV30 and TRBJ1-2): SQTIHQWPATLVQPVGSPLSLECTVEGTSNPNLYWYRQAAGRGLQLLFYSVGIGQISSEVPQNLSASRPQDRQFILSSKKLLLSDSGFYLCAWSRGRRNYGYTFGSGTRLTVV.

The chain recombines TRBV6-5 with TRBJ1-2; D is unclear. There are 16 residues in the CDR3. Germline values: CDR1 MNHEY, CDR2 SVGAGI. Trimming took 0 bases from V and 2 from J, leaving 13 bases between them. CDR3 DNA: TGTGCCAGCAGTTACTCCTACCTCGACTGGAACTATGGCTACACCTTC. Protein sequence: CASSYSYLDWNYGYTF.

The genes are TRBV7-9 and TRBJ2-7; 11 bases align to TRBD1. The junction had 18 bases not matched to a gene; V was cut back by 8 bases and J by 3 bases. The CDR3 has 18 amino acids. Germline V gene data show CDR1 as SEHNR and CDR2 as FQNEAQ (reference sequence). DNA of the CDR3: TGTGCCAGCCTCTTGGTTCGTGGACAGGGGGCCATAAACTACGAGCAGTACTTC. It is translated as CASLLVRGQGAINYEQYF.

CDR3 in DNA: TGCGCCAGCAGCTTGGCCAATAGTCGTCCCCCAGATACGCAGTATTTT. It codes for CASSLANSRPPDTQYF. The genes are TRBV5-1 and TRBJ2-3; no clear D. The ends were cut back, 0 bases at V and 4 bases at J, with 15 bases in the middle. Germline V gene lookup returns CDR1 SGHRS and CDR2 YFSETQ. This CDR3 has 16 amino acids.

In DNA form, the CDR3 reads TGTGCCAGCAGTGAAGCGCTGGGGGGCTCCTACAATGAGCAGTTCTTC. Amino acid sequence: CASSEALGGSYNEQFF. V usage is TRBV2 and J usage is TRBJ2-1; maybe TRBD2 (6 bases). The germline V and J ends were trimmed by 0 bases and 0 bases, with 9 bases remaining between them. This CDR3 contains 16 residues. Germline V gives CDR1 SNHLY, CDR2 FYNNEI. Full variable domain (remainder filled in from reference TRBV2 and TRBJ2-1): EPEVTQTPSHQVTQMGQEVILRCVPISNHLYFYWYRQILGQKVEFLVSFYNNEISEKSEIFDDQFSVERPDGSNFTLKIRSTKLEDSAMYFCASSEALGGSYNEQFFGPGTRLTVL.

V is TRBV7-7 and J is TRBJ2-5, with D maybe TRBD1 (7 bases). Germline V lookup: CDR1 SSHAT, CDR2 FNYEAQ (reference sequence). The CDR3 loop spans 15 amino acids. Trimming pared 5 bases from V and 2 bases from J, leaving 15 bases between. The CDR3 nucleotides are TGTGCCAGCAGCCTGGGGTCAGGGGGGCAAGAGACCCAGTACTTC. This gives the protein CASSLGSGGQETQYF.

The rearrangement links TRBV18 to TRBJ1-2; the D gene is possibly TRBD1 (5 bases). CDR1 is KGHSH and CDR2 is LQKENI in the germline V gene. V dropped 4 bases and J dropped 3 bases, with 12 bases sitting between them. The CDR3 spans 14 residues. The CDR3 here is CASSLQSGYYGYTF. The CDR3 DNA reads as TGTGCCAGCTCACTACAGTCAGGGTACTATGGCTACACCTTC.

CDR3 nucleotide sequence: TGTGCCAGCAGCCAAGATCTTGAGACAGGGTTGGTCACCGGGGAGCTGTTTTTT. Amino acid sequence: CASSQDLETGLVTGELFF. The rearrangement joins TRBV14 to TRBJ2-2; 7 nucleotides align to TRBD1. CDR1 and CDR2 (germline): SGHDN, FVKESK. V shed 0 bases and J 4 bases; nucleotides not matched to a gene: 11. The CDR3 runs 18 residues.

This chain uses TRBV19 with TRBJ1-2; TRBD1 might be the D (5 bases). Per germline, CDR1 LNHDA and CDR2 SQIVND (reference sequence). The ends were cut back, 7 bases at V and 5 bases at J, with 20 bases in the middle. The CDR3 is 15 amino acids. The CDR3 DNA follows: TGTGCCAGTACTCCCCGCGTGGAGGGGTGGTATGGCTACACCTTC. It specifies CASTPRVEGWYGYTF. The variable domain in full, completed from reference TRBV19 and TRBJ1-2, reads DGGITQSPKYLFRKEGQNVTLSCEQNLNHDAMYWYRQDPGQGLRLIYYSQIVNDFQKGDIAEGYSVSREKKESFPLTVTSAQKNPTAFYLCASTPRVEGWYGYTFGSGTRLTVV.

The chain combines TRBV5-4 with TRBJ1-1; 7 bases are shared with TRBD1. CDR1 SGHNT and CDR2 YYREEE come from the germline V gene (reference sequence). CDR3 size: 16 residues. After removal of 6 bases from V and 0 bases from J, the junction contained 11 bases not matched to a gene. This chain's CDR3 is CASNGRGVSMNTEAFF. The CDR3 DNA sequence: TGTGCCAGCAATGGCAGGGGGGTCTCGATGAACACTGAAGCTTTCTTT.

DNA for the CDR3: TGTGCCAGCAGCCTTCGGGATGAAAAACTGTTTTTT. Translating it yields CASSLRDEKLFF. V usage is TRBV3-1 (or the pseudogene TRBV3-2) and J usage is TRBJ1-4, with unresolved D. The CDR3 runs to 12 residues. V was clipped by 4 bases and J by 6 bases, with 6 bases between them. Per the germline V gene, CDR1 is LGHDT and CDR2 is YNNKEL (reference sequence).